The source of this TCR beta chain is a study of cytomegalovirus exposure and HLA in healthy donors. The CDR3 length is 12 residues. In germline, CDR1 is SQVTM, CDR2 ANQGSEA. Trimming removed 7 bases at V and 1 base at J, with 10 bases between. In the case of this clone: Its target is unknown.

TCRdb's copy holds only in-frame clones and misses some; the assay was immunoSEQ multiplex PCR. The sample lists about 160,000 clones, roughly nine tenths occurring once. Study-wide results and limits: The study recorded over 150 TCR beta chains that were cytomegalovirus-associated. Reportedly, cytomegalovirus status was diagnosed with high sensitivity and specificity. TCR sequences were mostly rare, though some public TCRs occurred in many donors. CMV antigen specificity of three CMV-associated chains was confirmed in vitro.

Sequencing was done on a sample of PBMCs. The origin of this receptor is a woman aged 25 to 39 in good health and CMV-seronegative. The chain carries TRBV29-1 and TRBJ1-1; TRBD1 is a possible D gene (6 bases). The CDR3 DNA reads TGCAGCGCGGGGGGGCAGAACACTGAAGCTTTCTTT. The encoded protein is CSAGGQNTEAFF.